Here is one TCR beta chain with its context. Method: immunoSEQ multiplex PCR; TCRdb's copy keeps in-frame clones and lacks some. The sample contains some 170,000 clones, more than 70% of which appear only once. The sample comes from a study of cytotoxic CD8 clonotypes in ibrutinib-treated CLL. Per germline, CDR1 SGHTA and CDR2 FQGNSA. CDR3 length equals 13 residues. Deletions cut 1 base from V and 1 base from J, with 4 bases between. The receptor was derived from a human donor with chronic lymphocytic leukemia. The sample here was PBMCs, taken at disease progression, from a patient treated with ibrutinib. This sequence joins TRBV7-2 and TRBJ1-1; D ambiguous. The DNA for the CDR3 is TGTGCCAGCAGCTTAGGTCAGAACACTGAAGCTTTCTTT. It yields the protein CASSLGQNTEAFF.